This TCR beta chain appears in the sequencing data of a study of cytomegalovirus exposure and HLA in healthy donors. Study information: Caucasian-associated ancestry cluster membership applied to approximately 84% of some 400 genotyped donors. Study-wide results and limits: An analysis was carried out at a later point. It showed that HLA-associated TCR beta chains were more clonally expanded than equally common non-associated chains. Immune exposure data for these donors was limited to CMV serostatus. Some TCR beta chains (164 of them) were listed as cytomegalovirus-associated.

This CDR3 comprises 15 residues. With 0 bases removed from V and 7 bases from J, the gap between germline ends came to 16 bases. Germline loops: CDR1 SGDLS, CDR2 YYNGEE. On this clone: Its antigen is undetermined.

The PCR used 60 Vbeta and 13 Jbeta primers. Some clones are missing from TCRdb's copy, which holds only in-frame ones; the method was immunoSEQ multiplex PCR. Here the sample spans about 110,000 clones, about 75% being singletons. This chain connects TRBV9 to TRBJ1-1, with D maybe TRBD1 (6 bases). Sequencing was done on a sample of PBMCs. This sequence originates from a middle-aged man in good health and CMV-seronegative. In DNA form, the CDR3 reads TGTGCCAGCAGCGTAGGACAAGGGGGGGCGGGTGAAGCTTTCTTT. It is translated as CASSVGQGGAGEAFF.